This T cell receptor (beta chain) was sequenced for a study of technical replicates of blood from a few donors. Measured with immunoSEQ multiplex PCR; TCRdb has only the in-frame clones, and not every one. The table has 75,000 to 95,000 clones, just under 95% seen once. V was shortened by 5 bases and J by 0 bases, with 17 bases between the two germline ends. Per germline, CDR1 SGHVS and CDR2 FQNEAQ. The length of the CDR3 is 17 residues. The V and J genes are TRBV7-8 and TRBJ2-4; D remains ambiguous. What was sequenced was T cells isolated from PBMCs. This TCR derives from a human donor in good health. CDR3 in amino acids: CASSLARVILAKNIQYF. The CDR3 DNA follows: TGTGCCAGCAGCCTCGCACGGGTGATACTAGCCAAAAACATTCAGTACTTC.